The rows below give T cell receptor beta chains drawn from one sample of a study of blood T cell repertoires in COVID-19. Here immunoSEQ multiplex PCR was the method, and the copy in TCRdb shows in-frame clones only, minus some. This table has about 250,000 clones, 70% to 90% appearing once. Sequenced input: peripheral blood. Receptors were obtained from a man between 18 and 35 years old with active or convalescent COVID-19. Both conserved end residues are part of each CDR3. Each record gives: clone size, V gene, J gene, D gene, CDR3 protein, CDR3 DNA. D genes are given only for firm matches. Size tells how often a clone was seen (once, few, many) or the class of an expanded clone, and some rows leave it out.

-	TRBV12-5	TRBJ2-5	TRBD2	CASGTGAGEGETQYF	TGTGCTAGTGGTACTGGAGCGGGAGAGGGTGAGACCCAGTACTTC
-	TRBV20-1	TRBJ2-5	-	CSARGETQYF	TGCAGTGCTAGGGGCGAGACCCAGTACTTC
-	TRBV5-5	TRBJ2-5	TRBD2	CASSSLSGGGGLETQYF	TGTGCCAGCAGCTCATTGTCCGGCGGGGGAGGGTTAGAGACCCAGTACTTC
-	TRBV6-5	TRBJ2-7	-	CASSRRSSYEQYF	TGTGCCAGCAGTCGTAGAAGCTCCTACGAGCAGTACTTC
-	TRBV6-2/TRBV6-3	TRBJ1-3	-	CASSYSGQSGNTIYF	TGTGCCAGCAGTTACTCCGGACAGTCTGGAAACACCATATATTTT
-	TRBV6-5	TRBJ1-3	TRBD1	CASSYSPPTGGNTIYF	TGTGCCAGCAGTTACTCTCCCCCGACAGGGGGAAACACCATATATTTT
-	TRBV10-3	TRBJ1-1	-	CAISGVGGNTEAFF	TGTGCCATCAGTGGAGTAGGGGGGAACACTGAAGCTTTCTTT
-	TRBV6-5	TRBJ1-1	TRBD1	CASRDRVGFF	TGTGCCAGCAGAGACAGGGTGGGTTTCTTT
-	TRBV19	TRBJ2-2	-	CASSIVARSPGELFF	TGTGCCAGTAGTATCGTGGCCAGGTCGCCCGGGGAGCTGTTTTTT
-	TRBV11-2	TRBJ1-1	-	CASSLASGSMNTEAFF	TGTGCCAGCAGCTTGGCTTCGGGTAGTATGAACACTGAAGCTTTCTTT
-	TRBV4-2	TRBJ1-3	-	CASSQAPPSGGNTIYF	TGTGCCAGCAGCCAAGCTCCCCCCTCGGGTGGAAACACCATATATTTT
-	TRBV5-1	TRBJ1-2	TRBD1	CASSLDQQGVSYTF	TGCGCCAGCAGCTTGGATCAACAGGGGGTTAGCTACACCTTC
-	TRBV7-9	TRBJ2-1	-	CAKEDPEVNEQFF	TGTGCCAAGGAGGACCCTGAGGTGAATGAGCAGTTCTTC
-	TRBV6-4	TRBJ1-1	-	CASSFGGEAFF	TGTGCCAGCAGCTTCGGGGGTGAAGCTTTCTTT
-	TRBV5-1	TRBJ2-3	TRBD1	CASNPADRGPDTQYF	TGCGCCAGCAACCCTGCGGACAGGGGGCCAGATACGCAGTATTTT
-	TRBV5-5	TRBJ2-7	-	CASSFRQNYEQYF	TGTGCCAGCAGCTTCAGGCAGAACTACGAGCAGTACTTC
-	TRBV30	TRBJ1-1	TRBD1	CAWRQGVAFF	TGTGCCTGGAGGCAGGGGGTTGCTTTCTTT
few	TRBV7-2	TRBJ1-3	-	CASSLKQGGFGNTIYF	TGTGCCAGCAGCTTAAAACAGGGTGGTTTCGGAAACACCATATATTTT
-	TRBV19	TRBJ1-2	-	CASSIVFGVGYTF	TGTGCCAGTAGTATTGTTTTCGGAGTCGGCTACACCTTC
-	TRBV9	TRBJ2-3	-	CASSPDGRLSTDTQYF	TGTGCCAGCAGCCCCGATGGCAGGCTAAGCACAGATACGCAGTATTTT
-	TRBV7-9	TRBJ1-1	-	CASSIGGLGMNTEAFF	TGTGCCAGCAGCATCGGGGGTCTGGGGATGAACACTGAAGCTTTCTTT